This T cell receptor (beta chain) was identified during a study of cytomegalovirus exposure and HLA in healthy donors. Study observations and caveats: Confirmation in vitro established that three CMV-associated chains were specific for CMV antigens. A later analysis reportedly found that, within productive TCRs, an Asian-associated ancestry cluster had fewer N-insertions than the mean observed across the roughly 690 donors.

Primers included in the PCR were 60 Vbeta and 13 Jbeta primers. The protocol was immunoSEQ multiplex PCR, while the TCRdb copy is restricted to in-frame clones and leaves out a portion. Of fewer than 250,000 clones listed, about four fifths are singletons. This CDR3 is built from 17 residues. The germline CDR1 and CDR2 sequences are LNHDA and SQIVND (reference sequence). Trimming cost V 5 bases and J 5 bases; bases outside gene matches: 15. With respect to this clone: Its cognate antigen is unknown.

This rearrangement joins TRBV19 to TRBJ2-5; 9 bases map to TRBD2. Input material: PBMCs. The TCR originated in a young man in good health and CMV-seronegative. This CDR3 is CASSRRFLREGRETQYF. CDR3 DNA: TGTGCCAGTAGTCGACGGTTTTTGCGGGAGGGCCGGGAGACCCAGTACTTC. Full variable domain (rest looked up from reference TRBV19 and TRBJ2-5): DGGITQSPKYLFRKEGQNVTLSCEQNLNHDAMYWYRQDPGQGLRLIYYSQIVNDFQKGDIAEGYSVSREKKESFPLTVTSAQKNPTAFYLCASSRRFLREGRETQYFGPGTRLLVL.